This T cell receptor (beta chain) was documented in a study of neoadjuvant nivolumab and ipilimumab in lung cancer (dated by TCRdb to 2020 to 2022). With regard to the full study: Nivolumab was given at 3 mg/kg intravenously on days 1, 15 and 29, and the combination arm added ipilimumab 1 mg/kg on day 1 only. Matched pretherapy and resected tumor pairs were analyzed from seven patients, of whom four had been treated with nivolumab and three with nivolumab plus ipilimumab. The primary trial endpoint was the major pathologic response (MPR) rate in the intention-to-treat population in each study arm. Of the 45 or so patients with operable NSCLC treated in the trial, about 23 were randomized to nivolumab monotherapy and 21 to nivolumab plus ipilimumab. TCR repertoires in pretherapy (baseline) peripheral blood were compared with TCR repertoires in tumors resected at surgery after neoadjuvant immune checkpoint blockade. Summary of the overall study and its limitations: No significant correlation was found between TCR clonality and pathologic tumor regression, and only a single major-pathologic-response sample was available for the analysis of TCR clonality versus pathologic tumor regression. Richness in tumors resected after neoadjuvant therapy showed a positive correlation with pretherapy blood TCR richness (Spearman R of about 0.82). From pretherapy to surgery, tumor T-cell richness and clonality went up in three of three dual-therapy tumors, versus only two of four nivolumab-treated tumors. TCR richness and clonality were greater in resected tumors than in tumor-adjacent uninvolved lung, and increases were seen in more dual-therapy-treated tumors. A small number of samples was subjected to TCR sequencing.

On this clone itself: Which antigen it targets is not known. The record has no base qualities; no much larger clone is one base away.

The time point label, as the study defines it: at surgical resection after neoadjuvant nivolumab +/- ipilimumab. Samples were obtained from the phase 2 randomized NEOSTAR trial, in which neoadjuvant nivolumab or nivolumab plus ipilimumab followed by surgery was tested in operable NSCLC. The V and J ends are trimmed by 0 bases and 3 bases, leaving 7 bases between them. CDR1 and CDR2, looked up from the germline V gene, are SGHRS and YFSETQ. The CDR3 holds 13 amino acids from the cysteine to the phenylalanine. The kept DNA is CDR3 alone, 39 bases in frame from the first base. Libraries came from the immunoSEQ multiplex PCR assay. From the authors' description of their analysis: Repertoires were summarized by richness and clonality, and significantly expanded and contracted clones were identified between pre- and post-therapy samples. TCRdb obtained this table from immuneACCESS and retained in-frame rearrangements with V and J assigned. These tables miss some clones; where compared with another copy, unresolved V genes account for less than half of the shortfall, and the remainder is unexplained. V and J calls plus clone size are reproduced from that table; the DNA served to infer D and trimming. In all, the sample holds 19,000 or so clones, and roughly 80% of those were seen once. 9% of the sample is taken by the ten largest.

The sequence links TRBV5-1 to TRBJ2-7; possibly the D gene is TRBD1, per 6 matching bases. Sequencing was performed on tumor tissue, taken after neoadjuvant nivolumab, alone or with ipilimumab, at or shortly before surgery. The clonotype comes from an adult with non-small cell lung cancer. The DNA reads TGCGCCAGCAGCTTGGGACAGGACTACGAGCAGTACTTC. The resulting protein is CASSLGQDYEQYF.